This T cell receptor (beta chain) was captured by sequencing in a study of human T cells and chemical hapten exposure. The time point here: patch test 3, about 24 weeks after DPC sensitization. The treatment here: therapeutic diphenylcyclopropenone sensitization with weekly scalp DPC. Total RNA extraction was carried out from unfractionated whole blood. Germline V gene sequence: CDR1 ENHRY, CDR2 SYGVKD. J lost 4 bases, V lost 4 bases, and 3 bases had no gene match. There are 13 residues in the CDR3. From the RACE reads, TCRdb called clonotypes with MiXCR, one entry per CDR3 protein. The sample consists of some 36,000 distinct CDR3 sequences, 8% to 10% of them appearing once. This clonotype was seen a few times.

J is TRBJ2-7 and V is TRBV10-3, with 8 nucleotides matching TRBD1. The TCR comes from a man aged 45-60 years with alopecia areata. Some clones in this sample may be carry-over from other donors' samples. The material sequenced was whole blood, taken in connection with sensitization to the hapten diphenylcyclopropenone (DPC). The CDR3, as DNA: TGTGCCATCAGTGGGACAGGGTGGTACGAGCAGTACTTC. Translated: CAISGTGWYEQYF.